Listed here is a single TCR beta chain. The sample originates from a study of blood T cells in healthy people across ages. Through a sample-barcoded 5' primer and a J-beta primer mix, a second PCR was run for about 6 to 11 cycles. Each CDR3 protein gets one entry after TCRdb re-called the 5' RACE reads with MiXCR. This sample yields 540,000 or so distinct CDR3 sequences, of which roughly 48% are seen a single time; around 25% belongs to the top ten. The CDR3 loop spans 14 amino acids. The germline gives CDR1 SGDLS, CDR2 YYNGEE. The germline V and J ends were trimmed by 0 bases and 2 bases, with 8 bases remaining between them. Healthy Caucasian individuals from Russia aged about 6 to 95 served as donors.

The gene calls are TRBV9 and TRBJ1-1; D not resolved. The sequencing input was blood. This receptor was obtained from a man older than 75 in good health. In DNA form, the CDR3 reads TGTGCCAGCAGCGTAGGACATGTTAACACTGAAGCTTTCTTT. Protein: CASSVGHVNTEAFF.